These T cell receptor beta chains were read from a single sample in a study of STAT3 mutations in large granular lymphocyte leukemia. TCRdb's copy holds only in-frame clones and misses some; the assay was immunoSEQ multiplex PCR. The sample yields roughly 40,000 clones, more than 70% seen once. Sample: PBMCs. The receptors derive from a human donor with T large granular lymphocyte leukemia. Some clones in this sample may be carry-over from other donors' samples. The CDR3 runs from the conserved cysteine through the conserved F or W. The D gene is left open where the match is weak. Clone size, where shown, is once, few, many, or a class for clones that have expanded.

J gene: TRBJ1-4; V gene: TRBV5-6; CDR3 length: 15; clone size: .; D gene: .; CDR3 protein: CASSLGQQIIEKLFF; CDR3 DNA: TGTGCCAGCAGCTTGGGACAGCAAATTATAGAAAAACTGTTTTTT
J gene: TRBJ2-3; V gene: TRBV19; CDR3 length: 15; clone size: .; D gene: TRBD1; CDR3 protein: CASRPGQGARDTQYF; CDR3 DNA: TGTGCCAGTCGACCGGGACAGGGGGCGAGAGATACGCAGTATTTT
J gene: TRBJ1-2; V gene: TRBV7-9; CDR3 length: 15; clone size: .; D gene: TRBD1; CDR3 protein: CASSPPDRNSYGYTF; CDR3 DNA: TGTGCCAGCAGCCCCCCGGACAGGAACTCCTATGGCTACACCTTC
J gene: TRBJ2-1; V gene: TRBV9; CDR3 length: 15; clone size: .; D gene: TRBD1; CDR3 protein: CASSARDRYRNEQFF; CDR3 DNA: TGTGCCAGCAGCGCCCGGGACAGGTACCGCAATGAGCAGTTCTTC
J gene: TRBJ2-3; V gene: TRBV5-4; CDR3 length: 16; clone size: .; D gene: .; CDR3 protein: CASSLVDSSSTDTQYF; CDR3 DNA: TGTGCCAGCAGCTTGGTGGACAGCTCTAGCACAGATACGCAGTATTTT
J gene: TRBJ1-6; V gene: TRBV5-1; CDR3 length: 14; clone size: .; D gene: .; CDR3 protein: CASSFEGLNSPLHF; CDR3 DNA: TGCGCCAGCAGCTTTGAAGGGCTCAATTCACCCCTCCACTTT
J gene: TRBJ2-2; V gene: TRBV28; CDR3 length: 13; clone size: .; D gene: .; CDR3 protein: CASRNGGDGELFF; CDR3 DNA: TGTGCCAGCAGGAACGGTGGTGACGGGGAGCTGTTTTTT
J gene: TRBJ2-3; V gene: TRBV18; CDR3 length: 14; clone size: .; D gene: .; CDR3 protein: CASSLGSSTDTQYF; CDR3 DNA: TGTGCCAGCTCACTGGGGTCTAGCACAGATACGCAGTATTTT
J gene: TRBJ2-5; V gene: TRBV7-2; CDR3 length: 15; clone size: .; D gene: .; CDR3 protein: CASSLAVLGQETQYF; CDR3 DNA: TGTGCCAGCAGCTTAGCGGTTTTGGGGCAAGAGACCCAGTACTTC
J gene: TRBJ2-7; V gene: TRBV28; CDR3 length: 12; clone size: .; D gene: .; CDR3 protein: CAIRKGVTEQYF; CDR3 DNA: TGTGCCATCCGAAAGGGGGTGACAGAGCAGTACTTC
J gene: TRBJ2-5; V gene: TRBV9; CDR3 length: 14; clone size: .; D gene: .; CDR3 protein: CASSARRSPETQYF; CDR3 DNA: TGTGCCAGCAGCGCCCGACGTAGCCCTGAGACCCAGTACTTC
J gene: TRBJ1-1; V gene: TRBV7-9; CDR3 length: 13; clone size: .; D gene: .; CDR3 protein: CASRRLGDTEAFF; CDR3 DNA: TGTGCCAGCAGGCGACTGGGGGACACTGAAGCTTTCTTT
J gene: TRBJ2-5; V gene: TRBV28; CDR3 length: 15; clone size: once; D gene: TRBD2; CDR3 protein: CASSFGRGDQETQYF; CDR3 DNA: TGTGCCAGCAGTTTCGGGCGGGGGGACCAAGAGACCCAGTACTTC
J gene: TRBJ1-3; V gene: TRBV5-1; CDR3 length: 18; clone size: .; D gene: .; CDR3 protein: CASSLEFGGPTSGNTIYF; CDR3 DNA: TGCGCCAGCAGCTTGGAGTTCGGAGGACCCACGAGTGGAAACACCATATATTTT
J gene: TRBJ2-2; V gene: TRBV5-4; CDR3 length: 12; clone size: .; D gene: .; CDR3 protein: CASKTNTGELFF; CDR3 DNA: TGTGCCAGCAAAACAAACACCGGGGAGCTGTTTTTT
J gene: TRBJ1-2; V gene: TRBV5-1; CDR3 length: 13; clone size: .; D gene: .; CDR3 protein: CASSETGFDGYTF; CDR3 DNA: TGCGCCAGCAGCGAGACAGGATTCGACGGCTACACCTTC
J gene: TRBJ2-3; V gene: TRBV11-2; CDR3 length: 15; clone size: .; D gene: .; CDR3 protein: CASTLSGRTTDTQYF; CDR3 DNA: TGTGCCAGCACCCTGTCAGGGAGGACCACAGATACGCAGTATTTT
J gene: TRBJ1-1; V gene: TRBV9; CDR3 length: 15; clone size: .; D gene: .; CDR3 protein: CASSVAGLPPSEAFF; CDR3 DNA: TGTGCCAGCAGCGTAGCGGGGTTACCGCCGTCTGAAGCTTTCTTT
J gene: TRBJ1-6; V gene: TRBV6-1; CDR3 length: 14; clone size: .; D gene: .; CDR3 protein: CASSEAAASSPLHF; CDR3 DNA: TGTGCCAGCAGTGAAGCGGCAGCTTCGTCACCCCTCCACTTT
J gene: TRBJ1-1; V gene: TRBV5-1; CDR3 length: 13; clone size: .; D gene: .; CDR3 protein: CASRRAENTEAFF; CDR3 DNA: TGCGCCAGCAGGAGAGCTGAGAACACTGAAGCTTTCTTT
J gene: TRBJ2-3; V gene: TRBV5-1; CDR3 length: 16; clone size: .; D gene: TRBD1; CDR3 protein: CASSTPRGLLTDTQYF; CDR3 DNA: TGCGCCAGCAGCACCCCGAGGGGGCTCCTCACAGATACGCAGTATTTT
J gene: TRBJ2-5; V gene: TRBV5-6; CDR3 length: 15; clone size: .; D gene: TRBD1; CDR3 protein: CASSWGQGRGETQYF; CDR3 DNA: TGTGCCAGCAGCTGGGGACAGGGAAGGGGAGAGACCCAGTACTTC
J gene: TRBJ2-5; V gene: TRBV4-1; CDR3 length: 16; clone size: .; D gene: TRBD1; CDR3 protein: CASSHPDRGNQETQYF; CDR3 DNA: TGCGCCAGCAGCCACCCGGACAGGGGGAACCAAGAGACCCAGTACTTC
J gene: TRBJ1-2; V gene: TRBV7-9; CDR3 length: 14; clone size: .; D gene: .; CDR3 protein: CASSGSGVDYGYTF; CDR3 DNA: TGTGCCAGCAGCGGGAGCGGGGTCGACTATGGCTACACCTTC
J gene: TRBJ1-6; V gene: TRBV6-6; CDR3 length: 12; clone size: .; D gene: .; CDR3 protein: CASTQQTWALHF; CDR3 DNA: TGTGCCAGCACCCAGCAAACCTGGGCCCTCCACTTT
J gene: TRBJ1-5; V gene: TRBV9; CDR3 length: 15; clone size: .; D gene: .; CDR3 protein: CASSAGSDSNQPQHF; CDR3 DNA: TGTGCCAGCAGCGCCGGGTCTGATAGCAATCAGCCCCAGCATTTT
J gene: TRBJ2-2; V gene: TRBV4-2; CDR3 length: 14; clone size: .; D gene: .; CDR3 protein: CASSQEPDTGELFF; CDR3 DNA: TGTGCCAGCAGCCAAGAACCAGATACCGGGGAGCTGTTTTTT
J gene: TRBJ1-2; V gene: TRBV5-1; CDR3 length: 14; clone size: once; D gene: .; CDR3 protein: CASSLAAADYGYTF; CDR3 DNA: TGCGCCAGCAGCTTGGCGGCAGCTGACTATGGCTACACCTTC
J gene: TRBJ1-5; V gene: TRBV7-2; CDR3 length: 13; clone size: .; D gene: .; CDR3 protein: CASSLTVNQPQHF; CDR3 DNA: TGTGCCAGCAGCTTAACAGTCAATCAGCCCCAGCATTTT
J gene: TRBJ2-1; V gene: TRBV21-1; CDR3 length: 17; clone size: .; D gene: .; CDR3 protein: CASSSLSVESTYNEQFF; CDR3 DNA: TGTGCCAGCAGCTCCTTGTCGGTGGAATCCACCTACAATGAGCAGTTCTTC
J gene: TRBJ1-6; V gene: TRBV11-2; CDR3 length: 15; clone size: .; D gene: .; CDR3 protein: CASSLGLRGNSPLHF; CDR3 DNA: TGTGCCAGCAGCCTCGGACTGAGGGGGAATTCACCCCTCCACTTT
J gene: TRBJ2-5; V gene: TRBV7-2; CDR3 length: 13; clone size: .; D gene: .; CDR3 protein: CASSFRRGETQYF; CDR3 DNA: TGTGCCAGCAGCTTTAGACGCGGGGAGACCCAGTACTTC
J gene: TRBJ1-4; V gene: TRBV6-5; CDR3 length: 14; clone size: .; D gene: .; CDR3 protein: CASSDGRENEKLFF; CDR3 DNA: TGTGCCAGCAGTGACGGAAGAGAGAATGAAAAACTGTTTTTT
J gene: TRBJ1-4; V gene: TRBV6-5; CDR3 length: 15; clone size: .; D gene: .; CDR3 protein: CASSYSGESNEKLFF; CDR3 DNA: TGTGCCAGCAGTTACTCGGGAGAGTCGAATGAAAAACTGTTTTTT
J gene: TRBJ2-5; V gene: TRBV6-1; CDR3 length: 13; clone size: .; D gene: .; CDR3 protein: CASGAGEGETQYF; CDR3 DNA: TGTGCCAGCGGAGCAGGTGAGGGAGAGACCCAGTACTTC
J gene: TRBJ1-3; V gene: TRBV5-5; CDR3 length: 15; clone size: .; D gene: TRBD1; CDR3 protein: CASTADRGSGNTIYF; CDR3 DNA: TGTGCCAGCACCGCGGACAGGGGATCAGGAAACACCATATATTTT
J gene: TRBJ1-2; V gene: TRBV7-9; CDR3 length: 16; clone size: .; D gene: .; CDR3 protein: CASSLAQTGGTSGYTF; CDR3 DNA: TGTGCCAGCAGCTTAGCTCAGACAGGTGGGACGTCAGGCTACACCTTC
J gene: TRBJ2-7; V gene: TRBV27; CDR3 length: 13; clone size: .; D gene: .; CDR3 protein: CASSSGGPYEQYF; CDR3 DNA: TGTGCCAGCAGTTCGGGGGGCCCCTACGAGCAGTACTTC
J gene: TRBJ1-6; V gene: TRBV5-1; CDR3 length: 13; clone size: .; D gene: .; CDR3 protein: CASSLESGSPLHF; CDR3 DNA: TGCGCCAGCAGCTTGGAAAGTGGATCACCCCTCCACTTT
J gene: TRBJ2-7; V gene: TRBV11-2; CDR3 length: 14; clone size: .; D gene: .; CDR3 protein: CASSPGIPSYEQYF; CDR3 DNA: TGTGCCAGCAGCCCCGGGATACCCTCCTACGAGCAGTACTTC
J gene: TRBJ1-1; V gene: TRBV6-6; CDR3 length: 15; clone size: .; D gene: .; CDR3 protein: CASSWGTLSLPEAFF; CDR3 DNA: TGTGCCAGCAGTTGGGGGACTCTCTCATTGCCTGAAGCTTTCTTT
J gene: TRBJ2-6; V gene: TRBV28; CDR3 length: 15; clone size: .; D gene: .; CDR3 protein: CASSLSRSGANVLTF; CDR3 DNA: TGTGCCAGCAGTTTATCAAGGTCCGGGGCCAACGTCCTGACTTTC
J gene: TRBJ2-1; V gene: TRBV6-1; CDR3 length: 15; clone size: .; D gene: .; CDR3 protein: CASSEAGGNYNEQFF; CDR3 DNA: TGTGCCAGCAGTGAAGCGGGGGGAAACTACAATGAGCAGTTCTTC
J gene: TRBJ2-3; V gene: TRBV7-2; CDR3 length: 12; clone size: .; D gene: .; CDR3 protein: CASSLTIDTQYF; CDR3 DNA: TGTGCCAGCAGCTTAACTATTGATACGCAGTATTTT
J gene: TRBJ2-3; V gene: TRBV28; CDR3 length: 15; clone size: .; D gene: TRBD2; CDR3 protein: CASSLTSGGINTQYF; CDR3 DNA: TGTGCCAGCAGCTTGACTAGCGGGGGTATAAATACGCAGTATTTT
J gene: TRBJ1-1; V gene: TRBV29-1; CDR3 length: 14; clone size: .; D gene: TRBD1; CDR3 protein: CSVPGQGLNTEAFF; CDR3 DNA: TGCAGCGTCCCGGGACAGGGGTTGAACACTGAAGCTTTCTTT
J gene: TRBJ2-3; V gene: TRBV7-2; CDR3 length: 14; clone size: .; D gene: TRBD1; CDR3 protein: CASSLRQGIDTQYF; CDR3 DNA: TGTGCCAGCAGCTTGCGACAGGGAATAGATACGCAGTATTTT
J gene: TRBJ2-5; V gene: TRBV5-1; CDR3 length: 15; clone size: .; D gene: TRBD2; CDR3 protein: CASSLRAGGQETQYF; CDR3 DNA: TGCGCCAGCAGCTTGCGAGCGGGGGGCCAAGAGACCCAGTACTTC
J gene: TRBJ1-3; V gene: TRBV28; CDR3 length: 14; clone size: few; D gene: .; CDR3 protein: CASSPQGAGNTIYF; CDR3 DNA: TGTGCCAGCAGTCCACAGGGAGCTGGAAACACCATATATTTT
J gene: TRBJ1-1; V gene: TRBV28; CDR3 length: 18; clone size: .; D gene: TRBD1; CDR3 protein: CASPRNRGQGGSNTEAFF; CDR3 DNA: TGTGCCAGCCCCCGCAATCGGGGACAGGGGGGATCGAACACTGAAGCTTTCTTT
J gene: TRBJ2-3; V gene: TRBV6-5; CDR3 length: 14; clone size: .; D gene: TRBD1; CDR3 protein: CASSIRDRGSREYF; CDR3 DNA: TGTGCCAGCAGTATCCGGGACAGGGGCTCCCGGGAGTATTTT
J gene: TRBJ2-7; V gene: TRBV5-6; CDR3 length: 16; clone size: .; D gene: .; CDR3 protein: CASSLVYRDPDYEQYF; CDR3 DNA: TGTGCCAGCAGCTTGGTATATCGGGACCCAGACTACGAGCAGTACTTC
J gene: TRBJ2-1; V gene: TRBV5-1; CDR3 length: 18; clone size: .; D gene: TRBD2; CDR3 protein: CASSLGLWGGYGNNEQFF; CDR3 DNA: TGCGCCAGCAGCCTCGGCCTGTGGGGGGGTTACGGGAACAATGAGCAGTTCTTC